The 15 T cell receptor beta chains reported below all come from one sample, sequenced in a study of T cells in Graves' hyperthyroidism and ophthalmopathy. Authors of the study amplified TCR beta CDR3 regions from RNA transcripts. During a first-round RT-PCR of the TCR CDR3, the HTBI primer set was used. TCRdb redid the calling of the multiplex PCR reads with MiXCR, one entry per CDR3 protein. The data show a few hundred thousand distinct CDR3 sequences, with 35% to 55% seen just once and under 20% held by the top ten. The source material was peripheral blood or thyroid tissue (not recorded which). These receptors were obtained from an adult woman with Graves' disease, either hyperthyroidism or ophthalmopathy (not recorded which).

This rearrangement joins TRBV28 to TRBJ1-5; 7 nucleotides line up with TRBD1. The V and J ends lost 6 bases and 7 bases, in that order; junction bases with no gene match: 15. The CDR3 has 16 amino acids. The germline CDR1 and CDR2 sequences are MDHEN and SYDVKM. Written as DNA, the CDR3 is TGTGCCAGCAGCTTTCCCCGCACAGGGGTAGGACAGCCCCAGCATTTT. Translation gives CASSFPRTGVGQPQHF.

The chain uses TRBV10-3 and TRBJ2-7; TRBD2 matches 8 bases. The CDR3 length is 13 residues. Germline V gene data show CDR1 as ENHRY and CDR2 as SYGVKD. The trim removed 5 bases at V and 7 bases at J, leaving 7 bases unmatched. CDR3 nucleotides: TGTGCCATCAGTTATGACGGGAGGGTGGAGCAGTACTTC. Translating gives CAISYDGRVEQYF.

This clonotype was counted ten times or more. V is TRBV6-6 and J is TRBJ1-1; D is perhaps TRBD1 (5 bases). Trimming cost V 0 bases and J 4 bases, with 12 bases left between them. Germline V CDR1 and CDR2: MNHNY, SVGAGI (reference sequence). This CDR3 is built from 15 residues. The CDR3 reads CASSYSDRGRTEAFF. CDR3 nucleotide sequence: TGTGCCAGCAGTTACTCGGATAGGGGACGCACTGAAGCTTTCTTT.

This clonotype was counted at least ten times. This chain links TRBV9 with TRBJ2-6; D remains ambiguous. With 1 base removed from V and 0 bases from J, the gap between germline ends came to 8 bases. The V gene's germline CDR1 is SGDLS and CDR2 YYNGEE. The CDR3 loop spans 16 amino acids. The CDR3 DNA sequence: TGTGCCAGCAGCGTAACCCGGAGCTCTGGGGCCAACGTCCTGACTTTC. Translation: CASSVTRSSGANVLTF. Looking up the rest from reference TRBV9 and TRBJ2-6 gives the full variable domain: DSGVTQTPKHLITATGQRVTLRCSPRSGDLSVYWYQQSLDQGLQFLIQYYNGEERAKGNILERFSAQQFPDLHSELNLSSLELGDSALYFCASSVTRSSGANVLTFGAGSRLTVL.

This clonotype was seen many times. V and J are TRBV3-1 and TRBJ1-1, with D possibly being TRBD1 (5 bases). CDR1 is LGHDT, CDR2 YNNKEL, per germline (reference sequence). Trimming removed 3 bases from V and 5 bases from J, with 10 bases in between. The CDR3 length is 13 residues. The CDR3 is CASSHSGGTEAFF. The CDR3 coding sequence is TGTGCCAGCAGCCACTCCGGGGGAACTGAAGCTTTCTTT.

This clonotype came up a few times. The chain employs TRBV7-8 and TRBJ2-7; TRBD1 or TRBD2 may be the D gene (5 bases each). The CDR3 covers 16 residues. The germline V and J ends were trimmed by 5 bases and 4 bases, with 21 bases remaining between them. Germline V gives CDR1 SGHVS, CDR2 FQNEAQ. CDR3 DNA sequence: TGTGCCAGCAGCCAGGGCGGGCCCGGTAGGGGTTACGAGCAGTACTTC. The encoded protein is CASSQGGPGRGYEQYF.

This clonotype was counted between two and nine times. The V call is TRBV30, the J call TRBJ1-1; no clear D. V lost 0 bases and J 8 bases, leaving 7 bases between the germline ends. The length of the CDR3 is 11 residues. Looked up from germline, CDR1 is GTSNPN and CDR2 is SVGIG (reference sequence). This chain's CDR3 is CAWSVPEEAFF. The CDR3 DNA reads TGTGCCTGGAGTGTGCCAGAGGAAGCTTTCTTT.

The V gene is TRBV15, the J gene TRBJ1-1; D is undetermined. The CDR3 has 12 amino acids. V was cut by 1 base and J by 13 bases, with 13 bases left in between. Germline V CDR1 and CDR2: LNHNV, YYDKDF (reference sequence). The CDR3 loop is CATSRGLAGGFF. CDR3 DNA sequence: TGTGCCACCAGCAGAGGACTAGCGGGAGGTTTCTTT.

The chain has TRBV10-3 and TRBJ2-7, with D unresolved. The germline CDR1 and CDR2 sequences are ENHRY and SYGVKD. The CDR3 is 16 amino acids. The V end was cut by 7 bases, the J end by 3 bases, with 22 bases between. The CDR3: CAIIPGSHRTDYEQYF. The CDR3 bases are TGTGCCATCATCCCTGGAAGCCACCGAACTGACTACGAGCAGTACTTC.

The rearrangement links TRBV27 to TRBJ1-2; 7 positions agree with TRBD1. There are 15 residues in the CDR3. Trimming removed 4 bases from V and 2 bases from J; junction bases left unmatched: 7. CDR1 is MNHEY and CDR2 is SMNVEV in the germline V gene (reference sequence). DNA for the CDR3: TGTGCCAGCAGTTGGGGGCCAGGGGGAAACTATGGCTACACCTTC. It encodes CASSWGPGGNYGYTF.

This clonotype was observed many times. The J gene is TRBJ2-7, the V gene TRBV7-8; maybe TRBD2 (5 bases). The CDR3 sequence is 13 residues long. Germline V gene data show CDR1 as SGHVS and CDR2 as FQNEAQ. Deletions cut 3 bases from V and 3 bases from J, with 9 bases between. The CDR3 coding sequence is TGTGCCAGCAGCTTGATCGGGAACTACGAGCAGTACTTC. Translation: CASSLIGNYEQYF.

V gene TRBV9 combines with J gene TRBJ1-4, with no clear D. Germline CDR1 SGDLS, CDR2 YYNGEE. The CDR3 length is 14 residues. V dropped 3 bases and J dropped 2 bases, with 8 bases sitting between them. This CDR3 reads CASSGSGTNEKLFF. CDR3 coding DNA: TGTGCCAGCAGCGGCTCCGGGACTAATGAAAAACTGTTTTTT. The full variable domain, in which reference TRBV9 and TRBJ1-4 provide the parts outside the CDR3, is DSGVTQTPKHLITATGQRVTLRCSPRSGDLSVYWYQQSLDQGLQFLIQYYNGEERAKGNILERFSAQQFPDLHSELNLSSLELGDSALYFCASSGSGTNEKLFFGSGTQLSVL.

Only a few counts were recorded for this clonotype. The genes are TRBV6-1 and TRBJ1-3, with D perhaps TRBD1 (5 bases). The V end lost 5 bases, the J end lost 4 bases, and 15 bases lay between the germline ends. CDR1 is MNHNS and CDR2 is SASEGT in the germline V gene. The CDR3 spans 15 residues. The CDR3 DNA reads TGTGCCAGCAGTAATCGCGGGACGGCAGGAAACACCATATATTTT. Its translation: CASSNRGTAGNTIYF.

This clonotype was counted many times. Mismatch with germline at one junction end may stem from a read error. V and J are TRBV19 and TRBJ1-1; 7 nucleotides line up with TRBD1. This CDR3 is built from 17 residues. Germline loops: CDR1 LNHDA, CDR2 SQIVND (reference sequence). CDR3 bases: TGTGCCAGTAGTCCACGGGGCAGGGGGTTAGTGAAGACTGAAGCTTTCTTT. It is translated as CASSPRGRGLVKTEAFF.

CDR3 DNA: TGTGCCAGCACAAAGGTGGGAGCACAAGAGACCCAGTACTTC. It is translated as CASTKVGAQETQYF. The V gene is TRBV2, the J gene TRBJ2-5, with D perhaps matching TRBD2 (5 bases). V was trimmed by 7 bases and J by 2 bases, leaving 14 bases between them. The CDR3 extends over 14 amino acids. CDR1 and CDR2 (germline): SNHLY, FYNNEI.